In this sample, the clone carrying this T cell receptor beta chain turned up once. Per the original methods: Amplified reference gene primers provided the basis for estimating nucleated cell counts. Repertoires were generated with immunoSEQ multiplex PCR, while TCRdb's copy carries only in-frame clones and drops some. V and J calls and clone size are copied from that table; D and trimming were computed from the DNA. This sample has about 290,000 clones; roughly nine tenths occur once, and the top ten carry 0.94%. This sample is part of a study of blood T cell repertoires in COVID-19. On the study more broadly: There were acute and convalescent COVID-19 samples, and they came from the United States, Italy and Spain. The analysed material was cDNA or gDNA that came from T cells, B-cell-depleted T cells, or PBMCs.

The germline V gene has CDR1 SGHRS and CDR2 YFSETQ. V gave up 0 bases and J gave up 1 base; unmatched junction bases: 3. This CDR3 region has 16 residues. Sequences were obtained from peripheral blood. The chain combines TRBV5-1 with TRBJ2-3; 9 bases match TRBD2. The TCR was taken from a woman aged 40 to 55 who had recovered from COVID-19. CDR3 loop: CASSLAASGGTDTQYF. CDR3 nucleotides: TGCGCCAGCAGCTTGGCCGCTAGCGGGGGCACAGATACGCAGTATTTT.